The TCR beta chain described here comes from a study of naive and memory T cell subsets. Study observations and caveats: Possibly reflecting memory cells re-expressing CD45RA, a few larger clonotypes occurred in naive repertoires, especially CD8. Findings for naive and memory subsets could not be checked against ground truth.

Concerning this clonotype itself: What it recognizes is unknown.

Trimming cost V 3 bases and J 0 bases, with 21 bases left between them. The CDR3 totals 17 residues. The germline gives CDR1 DFQATT, CDR2 SNEGSKA (reference sequence). Both TRBC1 and TRBC2 were covered by a beta constant-region primer of two equimolar oligonucleotides. The ligated cDNA underwent four PCR rounds using SP2 and nested alpha and beta constant-region primers. An oligonucleotide with the SP2 primer and a 12-nucleotide UMI was ligated to the cDNA 3' end. MiXCR, applied by TCRdb to the UMI-ligation and nested PCR reads, yields one record per CDR3 protein. The sample lists fewer than 150,000 distinct CDR3 sequences, 15% to 25% seen once, with approximately 0.63% in the top ten. Alpha and beta libraries were amplified separately from the second PCR onward. Overnight CMV lysate stimulation of fresh PBMCs defined donor CMV status by CD4+ IFNgamma.

The sequenced sample consisted of naive CD8+ T cells from blood. The chain has TRBV20-1 and TRBJ2-7; a weak D match, TRBD1 (6 bases). The receptor's source is a human donor in good health. The CDR3 region is CSARENRAGKFSYEQYF. In DNA form, the CDR3 reads TGCAGTGCTAGGGAGAACAGGGCCGGGAAATTCTCCTACGAGCAGTACTTC.